This T cell receptor (beta chain) was found in a study of blood T cells in healthy people across ages. This clonotype was counted a few times. Using a J-beta primer mix together with a sample-barcoded 5' primer, a second PCR was run for roughly 6 to 11 cycles. One entry per CDR3 protein results from TCRdb running MiXCR on the 5' RACE reads. The sample holds about 560,000 distinct CDR3 sequences, roughly a quarter seen once. These data also formed part of another study, on T cells of mothers and their children.

The sample comprised blood. The TCR comes from a boy aged 2 to 10 in good health.

CDR3 nucleotides: TGTGCCACCAGTGAGGACGCTACAGATACGCAGTATTTT. Its protein is CATSEDATDTQYF. J is TRBJ2-3 and V is TRBV24-1; D unresolved. V was clipped by 4 bases and J by 3 bases, with 7 bases between them. There are 13 residues in the CDR3. Per germline, CDR1 KGHDR and CDR2 SFDVKD.